Given below is one T cell receptor beta chain in context. It has no known antigen specificity. No much larger clonotype is one base removed from it; base qualities were not supplied. This specimen's time point label, per the study, means: pre-sensitization, week 0. This specimen's treatment or condition label, per the study, means: therapeutic diphenylcyclopropenone sensitization with weekly scalp DPC. Blood at each patch-test visit was drawn before the patch test was applied. To be eligible, patients had to be aged 18 to 70, diagnosed with alopecia and judged suitable for DPC therapy, while pregnant patients were excluded. Unfractionated whole blood was collected in Tempus Blood RNA tubes, and total RNA was extracted from that blood. The sample is drawn from a study of human T cells and chemical hapten exposure (dated by TCRdb to the early 2020s). Describing the broader study: For sensitization, 2% DPC in acetone was applied to an approximately 2 cm by approximately 2 cm area of upper inner arm skin. Weekly therapeutic DPC doses were additionally applied to the scalp of patients throughout the roughly 26-week study period. Patch testing on the upper back used Finn chambers containing 0.01% DPC, with scoring done after 6 days according to International Contact Dermatitis Research Group standards. Most of the patients in the cohort were female, and the cohort covered alopecia areata with under or over 50% scalp involvement, alopecia totalis and alopecia universalis. The libraries were sequenced as a pool, and the TCR yield per sample differed mostly because of small variations in library volumes within the pool. Peripheral blood TCR repertoire changes were tracked in vivo in alopecia patients during primary and secondary sensitization to the hapten diphenylcyclopropenone (DPC). Blood was sampled from patients pre-sensitization (week 0) and at 2, 6 and about 24 weeks after DPC sensitization. For TCR sequencing, blood came from some 31 alopecia patients at anywhere from one to four time points (pre-sensitization, 2, 6 and 24 weeks).

Paper-wide results and their limitations: A positive correlation was found between the number of PT1 expanded TCRs and patch test score, with significance reached at thresholds 8, 16 and 32 but not 4. Compared with pre-sensitization or healthy control sets, expanded TCRs formed significantly more large CDR3 similarity clusters, which is consistent with antigen-driven responses. Repeated subsampling changed both the strength of the expansion versus patch-test correlation and the threshold at which that correlation became significant. The number of TCRs above 1 in 1000 frequency did not change with DPC sensitization; there was no evidence of global repertoire structure alterations. Because all patients had alopecia, a presumed autoimmune disease, the immune response of the patients might differ from that of healthy individuals.

V is reduced by 1 base and J by 3 bases, leaving a spacing of 16 bases between them. The CDR3 measures 17 amino acids from cysteine to phenylalanine. Only the CDR3 part of the read is kept: 51 bases, read in frame from the first base. CDR1 and CDR2 are drawn from the germline V gene: SNHLY, FYNNEI. The library was obtained by RACE. The listed sequencing device is NextSeq 500. During library preparation, unique molecular identifiers were attached to individual cDNA molecules so that TCRs could be counted in a quantitative, reproducible way. From each blood RNA sample, both TCR alpha and TCR beta chains were sequenced. The paper's data handling went like this. Samples had a median of about 96,000 TCRs, with a range from roughly 23,224 to 750,000. The Decombinator software suite was used to annotate the V, J and CDR3 of the TCR reads. For PS versus PT1 abundance plots, all samples were subsampled to the same number of TCRs (28,000). TCRs were defined as expanded if absent before sensitization and observed at least eight times at the 2-week time point. The public reads were reanalyzed by TCRdb: fastp trimming at Q25, MiXCR alignment, in-frame beta chains only. Each entry is one CDR3 protein sequence, shown with its most common DNA and genes. TCRdb, not the authors, supplied the V and J calls. For this sample the table gives 180,000 or so distinct CDR3 sequences, of which around 30% were detected only once. The ten largest clonotypes hold less than 3% of the sample.

This material consisted of whole blood, taken in connection with sensitization to the hapten diphenylcyclopropenone (DPC). The TCR comes from a woman aged 25 to 39 with alopecia areata. Some clones in this sample may be carry-over from other donors' samples. This chain is built from TRBV2 and TRBJ1-5, with the D gene uncertain. The CDR3 in this case is CASSEDSWEGINQPQHF. The DNA sequence follows: TGTGCCAGCAGTGAAGACTCATGGGAAGGGATCAATCAGCCCCAGCATTTT.